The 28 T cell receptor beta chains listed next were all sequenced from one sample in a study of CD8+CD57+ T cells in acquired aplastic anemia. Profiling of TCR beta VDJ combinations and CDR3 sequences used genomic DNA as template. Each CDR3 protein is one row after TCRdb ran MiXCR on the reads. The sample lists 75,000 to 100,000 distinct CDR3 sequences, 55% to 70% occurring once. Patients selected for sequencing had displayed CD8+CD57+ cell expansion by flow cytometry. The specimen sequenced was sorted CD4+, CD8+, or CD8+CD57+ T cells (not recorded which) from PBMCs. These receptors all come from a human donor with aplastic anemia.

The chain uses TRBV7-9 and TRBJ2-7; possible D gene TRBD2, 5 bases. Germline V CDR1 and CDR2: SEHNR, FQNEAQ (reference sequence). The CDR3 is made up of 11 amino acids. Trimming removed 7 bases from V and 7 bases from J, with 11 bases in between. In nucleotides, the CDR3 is TGTGCCAGCACCTTTTCGGGGGAGCAGTACTTC. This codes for CASTFSGEQYF.

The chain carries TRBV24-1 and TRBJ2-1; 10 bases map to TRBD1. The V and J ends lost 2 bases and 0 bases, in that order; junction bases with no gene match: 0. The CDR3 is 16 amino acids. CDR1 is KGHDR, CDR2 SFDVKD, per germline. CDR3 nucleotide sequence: TGTGCCACCAGTGATTGGACAGGGGGCTCCTACAATGAGCAGTTCTTC. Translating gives CATSDWTGGSYNEQFF.

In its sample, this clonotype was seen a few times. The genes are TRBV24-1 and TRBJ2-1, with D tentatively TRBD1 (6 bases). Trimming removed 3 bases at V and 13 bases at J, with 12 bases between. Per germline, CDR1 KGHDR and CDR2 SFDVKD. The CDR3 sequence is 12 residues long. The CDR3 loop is CATSDHGQLQFF. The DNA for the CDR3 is TGTGCCACCAGTGATCACGGACAGCTACAGTTCTTC.

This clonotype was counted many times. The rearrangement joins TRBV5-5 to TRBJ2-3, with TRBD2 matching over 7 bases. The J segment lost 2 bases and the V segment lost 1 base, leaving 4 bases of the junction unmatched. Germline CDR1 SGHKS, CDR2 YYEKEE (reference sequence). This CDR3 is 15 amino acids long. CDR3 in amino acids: CASSLQREVTDTQYF. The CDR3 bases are TGTGCCAGCAGCTTGCAGCGGGAAGTCACAGATACGCAGTATTTT.

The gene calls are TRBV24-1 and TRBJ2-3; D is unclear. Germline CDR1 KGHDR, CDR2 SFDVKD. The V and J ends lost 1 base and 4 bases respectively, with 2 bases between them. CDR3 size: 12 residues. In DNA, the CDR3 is TGTGCCACCAGTGATTTTGCAGATACGCAGTATTTT. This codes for CATSDFADTQYF.

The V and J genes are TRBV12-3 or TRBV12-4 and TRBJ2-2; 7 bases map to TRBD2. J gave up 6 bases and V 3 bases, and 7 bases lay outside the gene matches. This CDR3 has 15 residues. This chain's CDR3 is CASSLGGTAPGELFF. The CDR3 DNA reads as TGTGCCAGCAGTTTGGGGGGGACGGCTCCCGGGGAGCTGTTTTTT.

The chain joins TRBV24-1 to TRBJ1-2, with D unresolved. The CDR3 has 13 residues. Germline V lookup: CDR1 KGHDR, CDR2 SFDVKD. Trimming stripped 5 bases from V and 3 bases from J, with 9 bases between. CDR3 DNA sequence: TGTGCCACCAGTGTTGACAACTACTATGGCTACACCTTC. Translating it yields CATSVDNYYGYTF.

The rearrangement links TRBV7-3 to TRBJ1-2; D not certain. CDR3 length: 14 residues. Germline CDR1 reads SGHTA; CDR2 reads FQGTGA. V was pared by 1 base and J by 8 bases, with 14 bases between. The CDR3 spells CASSLNSPGGGYTF. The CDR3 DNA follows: TGTGCCAGCAGCTTAAATAGCCCCGGTGGGGGCTACACCTTC.

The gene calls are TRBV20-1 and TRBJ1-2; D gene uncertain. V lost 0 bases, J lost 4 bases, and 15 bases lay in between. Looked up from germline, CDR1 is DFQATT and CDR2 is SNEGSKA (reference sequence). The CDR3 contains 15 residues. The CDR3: CSARDPDKVPYGYTF. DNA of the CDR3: TGCAGTGCTAGAGATCCCGACAAAGTCCCCTATGGCTACACCTTC.

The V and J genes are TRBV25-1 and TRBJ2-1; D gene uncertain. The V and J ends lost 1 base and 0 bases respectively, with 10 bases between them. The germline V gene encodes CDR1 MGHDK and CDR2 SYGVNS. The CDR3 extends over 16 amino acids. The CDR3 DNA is TGTGCCAGCAGTGAATTGGCGAGCAGCTCCTACAATGAGCAGTTCTTC. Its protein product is CASSELASSSYNEQFF.

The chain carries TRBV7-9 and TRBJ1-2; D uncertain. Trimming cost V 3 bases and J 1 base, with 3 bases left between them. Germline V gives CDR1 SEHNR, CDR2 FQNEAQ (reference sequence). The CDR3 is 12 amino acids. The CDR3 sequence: CASSFVNYGYTF. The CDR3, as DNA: TGTGCCAGCAGCTTCGTTAACTATGGCTACACCTTC. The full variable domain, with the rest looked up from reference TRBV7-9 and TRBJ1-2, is DTGVSQNPRHKITKRGQNVTFRCDPISEHNRLYWYRQTLGQGPEFLTYFQNEAQLEKSRLLSDRFSAERPKGSFSTLEIQRTEQGDSAMYLCASSFVNYGYTFGSGTRLTVV.

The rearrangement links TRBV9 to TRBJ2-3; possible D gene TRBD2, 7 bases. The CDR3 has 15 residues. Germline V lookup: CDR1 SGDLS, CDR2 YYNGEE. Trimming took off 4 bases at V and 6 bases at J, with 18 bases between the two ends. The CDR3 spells CASSPHGGPGDTQYF. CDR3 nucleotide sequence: TGTGCCAGCAGCCCCCACGGGGGGCCTGGGGATACGCAGTATTTT.

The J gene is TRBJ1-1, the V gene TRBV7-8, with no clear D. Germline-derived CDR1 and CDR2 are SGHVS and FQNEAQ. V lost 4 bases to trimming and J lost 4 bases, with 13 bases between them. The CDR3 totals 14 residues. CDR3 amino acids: CASSSTAWTTEAFF. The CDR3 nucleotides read TGTGCCAGCAGCTCCACGGCGTGGACCACTGAAGCTTTCTTT.

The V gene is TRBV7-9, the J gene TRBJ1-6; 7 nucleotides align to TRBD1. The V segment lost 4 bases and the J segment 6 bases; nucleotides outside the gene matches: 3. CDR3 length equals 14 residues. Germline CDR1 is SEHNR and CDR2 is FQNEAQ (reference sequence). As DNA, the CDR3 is TGTGCCAGCAGCTGGGACAGAATTAATTCACCCCTCCACTTT. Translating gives CASSWDRINSPLHF.

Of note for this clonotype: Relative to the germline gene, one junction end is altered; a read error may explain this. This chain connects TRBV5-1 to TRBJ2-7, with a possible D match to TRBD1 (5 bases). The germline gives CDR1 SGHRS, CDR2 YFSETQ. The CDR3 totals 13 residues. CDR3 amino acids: CASSLAGRAQQYF. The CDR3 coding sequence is TGTGCCAGCAGCTTAGCAGGCAGGGCTCAGCAGTACTTC.

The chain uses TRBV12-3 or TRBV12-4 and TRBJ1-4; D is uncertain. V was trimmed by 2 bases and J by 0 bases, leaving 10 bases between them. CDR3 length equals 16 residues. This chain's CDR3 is CASSLQAGATNEKLFF. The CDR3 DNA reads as TGTGCCAGCAGTTTACAGGCAGGAGCAACTAATGAAAAACTGTTTTTT.

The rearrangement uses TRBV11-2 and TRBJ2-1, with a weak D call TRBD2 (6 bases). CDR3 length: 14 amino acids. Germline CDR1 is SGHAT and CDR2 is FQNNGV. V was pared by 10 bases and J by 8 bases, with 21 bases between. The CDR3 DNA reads TGTGCCATTAGACTTCCCGGCCGGAGGGATGAGCAGTTCTTC. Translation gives CAIRLPGRRDEQFF.

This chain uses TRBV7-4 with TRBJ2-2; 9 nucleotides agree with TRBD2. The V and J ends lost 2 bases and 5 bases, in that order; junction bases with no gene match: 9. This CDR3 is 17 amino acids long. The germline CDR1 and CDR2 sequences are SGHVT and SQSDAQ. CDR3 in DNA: TGTGCCAGCAGCTTATCGCGCGGCGGGGGGGCGACCGGGGAGCTGTTTTTT. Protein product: CASSLSRGGGATGELFF.

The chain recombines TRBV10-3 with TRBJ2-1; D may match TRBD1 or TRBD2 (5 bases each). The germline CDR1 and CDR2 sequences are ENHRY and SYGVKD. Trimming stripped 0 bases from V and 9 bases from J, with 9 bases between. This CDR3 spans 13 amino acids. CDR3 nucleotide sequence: TGTGCCATCAGTGAGTCTCGAGGGACTGAGCAGTTCTTC. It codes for CAISESRGTEQFF.

The DNA for the CDR3 is TGTGCCATCAGTGAGTCGTCTAGCGGGGGTAAGACCCAGTACTTC. It translates to CAISESSSGGKTQYF. The V call is TRBV10-3, the J call TRBJ2-5; 10 bases agree with TRBD2. CDR3 length equals 15 residues. V trimming: 0 bases; J trimming: 6 bases; junction bases outside the gene matches: 4. Germline V gene data show CDR1 as ENHRY and CDR2 as SYGVKD.

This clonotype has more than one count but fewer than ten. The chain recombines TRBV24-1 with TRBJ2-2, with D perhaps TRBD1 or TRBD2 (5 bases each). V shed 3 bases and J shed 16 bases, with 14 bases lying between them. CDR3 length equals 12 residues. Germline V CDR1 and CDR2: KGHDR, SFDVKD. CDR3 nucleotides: TGTGCCACCAGTGATGAGTCAGGGAGACCGTTTTTT. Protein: CATSDESGRPFF.

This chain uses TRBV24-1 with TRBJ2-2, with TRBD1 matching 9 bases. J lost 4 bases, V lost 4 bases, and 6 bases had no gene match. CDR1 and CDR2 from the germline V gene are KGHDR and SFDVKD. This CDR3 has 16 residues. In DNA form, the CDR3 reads TGTGCCACCAGTGACGCCGGGACAGGGACCACCGGGGAGCTGTTTTTT. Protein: CATSDAGTGTTGELFF.

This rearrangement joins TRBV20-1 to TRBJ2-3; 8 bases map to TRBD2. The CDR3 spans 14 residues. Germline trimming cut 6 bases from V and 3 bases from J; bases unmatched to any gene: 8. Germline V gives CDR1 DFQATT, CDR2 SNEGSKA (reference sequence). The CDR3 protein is CSAGGGRSTDTQYF. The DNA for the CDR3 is TGCAGTGCCGGGGGGGGGCGTAGTACAGATACGCAGTATTTT.

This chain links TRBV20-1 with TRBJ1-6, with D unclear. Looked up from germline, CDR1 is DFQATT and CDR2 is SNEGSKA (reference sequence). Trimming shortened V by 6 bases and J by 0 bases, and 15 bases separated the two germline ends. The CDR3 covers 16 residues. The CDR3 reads CSAMFPGGSYNSPLHF. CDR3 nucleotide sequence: TGCAGTGCCATGTTCCCAGGAGGCTCCTATAATTCACCCCTCCACTTT.

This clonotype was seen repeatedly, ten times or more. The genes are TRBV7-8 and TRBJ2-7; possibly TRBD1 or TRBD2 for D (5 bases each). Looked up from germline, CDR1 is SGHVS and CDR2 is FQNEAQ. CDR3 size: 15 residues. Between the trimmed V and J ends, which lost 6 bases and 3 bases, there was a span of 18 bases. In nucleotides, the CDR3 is TGTGCCAGCAGATTAAAGGTTGGGACGGACTACGAGCAGTACTTC. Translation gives CASRLKVGTDYEQYF.

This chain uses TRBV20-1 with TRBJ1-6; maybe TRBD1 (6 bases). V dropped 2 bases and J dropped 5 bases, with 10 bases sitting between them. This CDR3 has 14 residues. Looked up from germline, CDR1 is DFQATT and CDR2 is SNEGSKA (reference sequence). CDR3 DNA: TGCAGTGCTAGACAGGGGACTAATAATTCACCCCTCCACTTT. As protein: CSARQGTNNSPLHF.

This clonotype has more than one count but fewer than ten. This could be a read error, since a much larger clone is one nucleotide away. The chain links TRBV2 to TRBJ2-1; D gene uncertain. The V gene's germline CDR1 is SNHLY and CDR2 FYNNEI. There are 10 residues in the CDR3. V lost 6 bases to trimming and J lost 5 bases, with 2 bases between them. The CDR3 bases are TGTGCCAGCAGGGACAATGAGCAGTTCTTC. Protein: CASRDNEQFF.

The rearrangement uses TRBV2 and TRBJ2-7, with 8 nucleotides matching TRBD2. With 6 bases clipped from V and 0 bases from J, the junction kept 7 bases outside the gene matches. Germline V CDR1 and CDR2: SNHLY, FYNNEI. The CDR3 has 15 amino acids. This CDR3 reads CASRPTSGSSYEQYF. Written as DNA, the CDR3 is TGTGCCAGCAGGCCCACTAGCGGAAGCTCCTACGAGCAGTACTTC.